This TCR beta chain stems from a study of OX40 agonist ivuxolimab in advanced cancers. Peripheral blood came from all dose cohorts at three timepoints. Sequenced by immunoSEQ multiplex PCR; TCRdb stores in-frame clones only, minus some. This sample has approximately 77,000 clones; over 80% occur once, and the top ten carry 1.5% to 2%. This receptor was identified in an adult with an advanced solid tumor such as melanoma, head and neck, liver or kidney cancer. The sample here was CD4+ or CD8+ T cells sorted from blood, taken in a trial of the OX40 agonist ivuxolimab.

The CDR3 here is CASSLYPGTTYEQYF. In nucleotides, the CDR3 is TGCGCCAGCAGCTTGTACCCAGGGACAACCTACGAGCAGTACTTC. The chain is built from TRBV5-1 and TRBJ2-7; tentative D call: TRBD1 (6 bases). The germline gives CDR1 SGHRS, CDR2 YFSETQ. V was cut by 1 base and J by 2 bases, with 13 bases left in between. The CDR3 is 15 residues long.